Presented here are 16 T cell receptor beta chains from one specimen sequenced in a study of blood T cell repertoires in COVID-19. The data were produced by immunoSEQ multiplex PCR, yet TCRdb's version contains in-frame clones alone and is incomplete. Among approximately 120,000 clones listed, approximately 90% were seen once. Sequenced material: peripheral blood. All receptors derive from a man between 45 and 60 years old with acute or convalescent COVID-19.

The chain carries TRBV6-8 and TRBJ1-4, with D possibly TRBD1 on 6 matching bases. Germline CDR1 is MNHGY and CDR2 is SAAAGT. Trimming cost V 2 bases and J 4 bases, with 17 bases left between them. This CDR3 has 17 amino acids. CDR3 nucleotides: TGTGCCAGCAGTTACGGCGGCAGGGGCAATGGTAATGAAAAACTGTTTTTT. This gives the protein CASSYGGRGNGNEKLFF.

The chain uses TRBV28 and TRBJ2-7; D is unresolved. The ends were cut back, 5 bases at V and 5 bases at J, with 7 bases in the middle. CDR1 is MDHEN and CDR2 is SYDVKM in the germline V gene. The CDR3 loop spans 11 amino acids. CDR3 protein: CASSPRDEQYF. CDR3 nucleotides: TGTGCCAGCAGTCCCCGGGACGAGCAGTACTTC.

This clone was found a few times. The chain uses TRBV19 and TRBJ1-2; the match to TRBD1 covers 12 bases. This CDR3 comprises 17 residues. Germline CDR1 LNHDA, CDR2 SQIVND (reference sequence). Losses at the gene ends were 4 bases for V and 4 bases for J; bases not matched to a gene: 10. In DNA form, the CDR3 reads TGTGCCAGTAGTAAAACCGGGACAGGGGGCGTATTCTATGGCTACACCTTC. As protein: CASSKTGTGGVFYGYTF. The entire variable domain, with the rest obtained from reference TRBV19 and TRBJ1-2, is as follows: DGGITQSPKYLFRKEGQNVTLSCEQNLNHDAMYWYRQDPGQGLRLIYYSQIVNDFQKGDIAEGYSVSREKKESFPLTVTSAQKNPTAFYLCASSKTGTGGVFYGYTFGSGTRLTVV.

The chain recombines TRBV18 with TRBJ2-2; 11 positions match TRBD2. V lost 3 bases, J lost 0 bases, and 3 bases stayed unmatched. CDR3 size: 17 residues. The germline V gene encodes CDR1 KGHSH and CDR2 LQKENI. For the CDR3, the DNA is TGTGCCAGCTCACCGCGGACTAGCGGGTCGAACACCGGGGAGCTGTTTTTT. This codes for CASSPRTSGSNTGELFF.

The chain carries TRBV11-1 and TRBJ2-5, with a tentative D call TRBD1 (6 bases). Germline V CDR1 and CDR2: SGHAT, FQDESV (reference sequence). V dropped 4 bases and J dropped 2 bases, with 14 bases sitting between them. The CDR3 runs to 15 residues. CDR3 nucleotides: TGTGCCAGCAGCTCCAAGACTACAGGGCAAGAGACCCAGTACTTC. It yields the protein CASSSKTTGQETQYF.

The V gene is TRBV5-8, the J gene TRBJ1-1; a possible D gene is TRBD1 (6 bases). Trimming stripped 3 bases from V and 0 bases from J, with 18 bases between. Per germline, CDR1 SGHTS and CDR2 YDEGEE. The CDR3 covers 17 residues. The CDR3 DNA sequence: TGTGCCAGCAGCTCGCCAGGGGTGCTAGTACTGAACACTGAAGCTTTCTTT. Translation gives CASSSPGVLVLNTEAFF.

The genes are TRBV19 and TRBJ1-4, with 7 nucleotides matching TRBD1. J was trimmed by 4 bases and V by 2 bases; bases with no gene match: 1. CDR1 is LNHDA, CDR2 SQIVND, per germline (reference sequence). The CDR3 covers 14 residues. The CDR3 loop reads CASSITGVNEKLFF. The CDR3, as DNA: TGTGCCAGTAGTATAACAGGGGTTAATGAAAAACTGTTTTTT.

This clone was observed many times. The rearrangement links TRBV6-5 to TRBJ1-2; D is unclear. V dropped 6 bases and J dropped 2 bases, with 13 bases sitting between them. Germline V lookup: CDR1 MNHEY, CDR2 SVGAGI. This CDR3 region has 14 residues. CDR3 sequence (DNA): TGTGCCAGCAGGGAGGAAGGGAACAACTATGGCTACACCTTC. As protein: CASREEGNNYGYTF.

The chain carries TRBV6-6 and TRBJ1-6; TRBD1 aligns across 10 bases. The V gene end was trimmed by 5 bases and the J gene end by 10 bases; junction bases not matched to a gene: 5. The CDR3 has 14 amino acids. The V gene's germline CDR1 is MNHNY and CDR2 SVGAGI (reference sequence). CDR3 amino acids: CASSRTGGTSPLHF. CDR3 sequence (DNA): TGTGCCAGCAGTCGGACAGGGGGGACGTCACCCCTCCACTTT.

The chain combines TRBV6-5 with TRBJ2-5, with D perhaps matching TRBD2 (5 bases). Trimming removed 4 bases at V and 1 base at J, with 10 bases between. CDR1 and CDR2 from the germline V gene are MNHEY and SVGAGI. The CDR3 is 14 residues long. The CDR3 reads CASSFSASQETQYF. In DNA, the CDR3 is TGTGCCAGCAGTTTTAGCGCAAGCCAAGAGACCCAGTACTTC.

The chain employs TRBV30 and TRBJ2-7; D gene ambiguous. This CDR3 has 14 amino acids. V shed 5 bases and J shed 1 base, with 15 bases lying between them. CDR1 is GTSNPN, CDR2 SVGIG, per germline (reference sequence). The CDR3 DNA follows: TGTGCCTGGTCACTTACGACAAATTCCTACGAGCAGTACTTC. Encoded protein: CAWSLTTNSYEQYF. Filled out from reference TRBV30 and TRBJ2-7, the complete variable domain reads SQTIHQWPATLVQPVGSPLSLECTVEGTSNPNLYWYRQAAGRGLQLLFYSVGIGQISSEVPQNLSASRPQDRQFILSSKKLLLSDSGFYLCAWSLTTNSYEQYFGPGTRLTVT.

The chain links TRBV6-5 to TRBJ2-7, with TRBD1 identical over 7 bases. This CDR3 contains 14 residues. CDR1 is MNHEY and CDR2 is SVGAGI in the germline V gene. After removal of 8 bases from V and 0 bases from J, the junction contained 7 bases not matched to a gene. The CDR3: CASSRQGTSYEQYF. CDR3 nucleotide sequence: TGTGCCAGCTCTAGACAGGGAACCTCCTACGAGCAGTACTTC.

The V call is TRBV11-2, the J call TRBJ2-7; 8 bases fit TRBD1. CDR3 length equals 16 residues. CDR1 is SGHAT, CDR2 FQNNGV, per germline. Germline trimming cut 2 bases from V and 5 bases from J; bases unmatched to any gene: 11. CDR3 coding DNA: TGTGCCAGCAGCTTATCACCGACAGGGGAGGTCGACGAGCAGTACTTC. Translated: CASSLSPTGEVDEQYF.

This clone appeared a single time. J is TRBJ1-1 and V is TRBV19; D is unresolved. Trimming took off 6 bases at V and 1 base at J, with 12 bases between the two ends. Germline V gene data show CDR1 as LNHDA and CDR2 as SQIVND (reference sequence). There are 14 residues in the CDR3. CDR3 in amino acids: CASSPGRRNTEAFF. The CDR3 nucleotides are TGTGCCAGTAGCCCCGGGAGGAGGAACACTGAAGCTTTCTTT.

V usage is TRBV19 and J usage is TRBJ2-7, with D unclear. The CDR3 sequence is 15 residues long. V dropped 1 base and J dropped 5 bases, with 15 bases sitting between them. Germline V lookup: CDR1 LNHDA, CDR2 SQIVND (reference sequence). As DNA, the CDR3 is TGTGCCAGTAGTATAGTGGCCTCTCCGAGCGACGAGCAGTACTTC. Encoded protein: CASSIVASPSDEQYF.

The rearrangement links TRBV10-3 to TRBJ2-2, with 8 bases that match TRBD2. Germline CDR1 and CDR2: ENHRY and SYGVKD. The CDR3 spans 16 residues. The trim removed 2 bases at V and 0 bases at J, leaving 2 bases unmatched. The CDR3 DNA is TGTGCCATCAGTGAGCCGGGACTAGCGAACACCGGGGAGCTGTTTTTT. This encodes CAISEPGLANTGELFF.